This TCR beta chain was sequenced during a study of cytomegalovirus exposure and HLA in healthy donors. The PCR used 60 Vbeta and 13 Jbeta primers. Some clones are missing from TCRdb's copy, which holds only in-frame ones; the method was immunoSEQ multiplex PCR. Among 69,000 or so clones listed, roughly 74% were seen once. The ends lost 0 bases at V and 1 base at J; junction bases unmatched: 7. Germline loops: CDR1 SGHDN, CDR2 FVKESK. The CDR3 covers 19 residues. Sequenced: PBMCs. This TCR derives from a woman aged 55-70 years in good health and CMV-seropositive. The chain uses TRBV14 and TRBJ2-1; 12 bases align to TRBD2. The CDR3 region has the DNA TGTGCCAGCAGCCAAGATTGGACTAGCGGGGACCTTTCCTACAATGAGCAGTTCTTC. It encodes CASSQDWTSGDLSYNEQFF.